The 23 T cell receptor beta chains below all came from one sample that was sequenced in a study of cytomegalovirus exposure and HLA in healthy donors (dated by TCRdb to about 2017). Receptor amplification or capture employed the immunoSEQ multiplex PCR assay. The multiplex PCR relied on a mix of 60 forward primers for TCR Vbeta segments and 13 reverse primers for TCR Jbeta segments. Entries here come from immuneACCESS through TCRdb and include only in-frame sequences with V and J called. Some clones fail to appear in such tables; in the studies checked, an unresolved V gene covers under half of the shortfall, and the cause of the remainder is unknown. For this sample there are 100,000 to 150,000 clones; 70% to 80% appear just once. Jointly, the top ten make up roughly 1% of the sample. Material: PBMCs. These receptors were obtained from a woman in her fifties or sixties in good health and CMV-seronegative.

This clone was seen just once. This sequence joins TRBV15 and TRBJ1-2; 10 positions match TRBD1. J was trimmed by 2 bases and V by 5 bases; bases with no gene match: 2. This CDR3 is 14 amino acids long. Per germline, CDR1 LNHNV and CDR2 YYDKDF (reference sequence). The CDR3 loop reads CATSGTGANYGYTF. The DNA of the CDR3 is TGTGCCACCAGCGGGACAGGGGCCAACTATGGCTACACCTTC.

This clone came up a few times. The chain couples TRBV6-5 to TRBJ2-1, with D tentatively TRBD2 (5 bases). CDR1 is MNHEY and CDR2 is SVGAGI in the germline V gene. V lost 2 bases and J 7 bases, leaving 15 bases between the germline ends. The CDR3 is made up of 15 amino acids. CDR3 amino acids: CASSYGRRVKNEQFF. The CDR3, as DNA: TGTGCCAGCAGTTACGGGAGAAGGGTTAAGAATGAGCAGTTCTTC.

The chain joins TRBV6-6 to TRBJ1-2; D ambiguous. The germline gives CDR1 MNHNY, CDR2 SVGAGI (reference sequence). Trimming cost V 2 bases and J 0 bases, with 7 bases left between them. This CDR3 has 14 residues. The CDR3 sequence: CASSYGRANYGYTF. CDR3 bases: TGTGCCAGCAGTTACGGGAGAGCTAACTATGGCTACACCTTC.

CDR3 DNA sequence: TGCAGCGTTGACAGGGGGTACACCGGGGAGCTGTTTTTT. Translating it yields CSVDRGYTGELFF. This chain links TRBV29-1 with TRBJ2-2; 7 bases line up with TRBD1. Germline loops: CDR1 SQVTM, CDR2 ANQGSEA. Trimming took 3 bases from V and 3 from J; bases not matched to a gene: 1. The length of the CDR3 is 13 residues.

This rearrangement joins TRBV18 to TRBJ2-1, with 11 positions matching TRBD2. This CDR3 comprises 15 residues. Germline V gene data show CDR1 as KGHSH and CDR2 as LQKENI. V was clipped by 4 bases and J by 5 bases; unmatched bases: 4. The CDR3 protein is CASSRTLAGDNEQFF. The CDR3 DNA reads as TGTGCCAGCTCACGGACACTAGCGGGGGACAATGAGCAGTTCTTC.

The CDR3 sequence is CASSPSRPTNEKLFF. In DNA form, the CDR3 reads TGTGCCAGCTCACCGAGCAGGCCAACTAATGAAAAACTGTTTTTT. V and J are TRBV18 and TRBJ1-4; D is unresolved. This CDR3 spans 15 amino acids. Germline-derived CDR1 and CDR2 are KGHSH and LQKENI. V was cut by 3 bases and J by 0 bases, with 8 bases left in between.

The chain combines TRBV7-9 with TRBJ2-5; a possible D gene is TRBD1 (8 bases). Between the trimmed V and J ends, which lost 4 bases and 2 bases, there was a span of 23 bases. This CDR3 region has 18 residues. CDR1 is SEHNR and CDR2 is FQNEAQ in the germline V gene (reference sequence). CDR3 DNA: TGTGCCAGCAGCTCGTCCAGGGGGCTCGGGGGGTGGCAAGAGACCCAGTACTTC. Encoded protein: CASSSSRGLGGWQETQYF.

The rearrangement links TRBV7-9 to TRBJ2-7, with 8 bases matching TRBD1. Germline V CDR1 and CDR2: SEHNR, FQNEAQ (reference sequence). This CDR3 has 14 residues. Unmatched junction bases numbered 7, after V lost 5 bases and J lost 4 bases. The CDR3 region is CASSPRQGLYEQYF. CDR3 nucleotide sequence: TGTGCCAGCAGCCCGAGACAGGGGCTTTACGAGCAGTACTTC.

V and J are TRBV13 and TRBJ2-1; 11 bases are a match to TRBD2. CDR1 is PRHDT and CDR2 is FYEKMQ in the germline V gene (reference sequence). The CDR3 contains 17 residues. The V gene end was trimmed by 5 bases and the J gene end by 8 bases; junction bases not matched to a gene: 14. The CDR3 here is CASSQRLAGPPKHEQFF. CDR3 nucleotide sequence: TGTGCCAGCAGCCAAAGACTAGCGGGGCCCCCTAAGCATGAGCAGTTCTTC. The variable domain in full, completed from reference TRBV13 and TRBJ2-1, reads AAGVIQSPRHLIKEKRETATLKCYPIPRHDTVYWYQQGPGQDPQFLISFYEKMQSDKGSIPDRFSAQQFSDYHSELNMSSLELGDSALYFCASSQRLAGPPKHEQFFGPGTRLTVL.

A note on this clone: One end of the junction is discordant with germline, which a read error may explain. The V and J genes are TRBV19 and TRBJ2-1; 7 bases map to TRBD1. The CDR3 consists of 14 residues. Germline V gene lookup returns CDR1 LNHDA and CDR2 SQIVND (reference sequence). This CDR3 reads CASSLQDRLNEQLF. CDR3 nucleotides: TGTGCCAGTAGTCTACAGGACAGGCTGAATGAGCAGCTCTTC.

The rearrangement joins TRBV7-3 to TRBJ1-2, with D possibly matching TRBD1 (5 bases). With 2 bases removed from V and 6 bases from J, the gap between germline ends came to 13 bases. CDR1 is SGHTA and CDR2 is FQGTGA in the germline V gene. This CDR3 contains 14 residues. The CDR3 here is CASSLDGQADGYTF. The CDR3 bases are TGTGCCAGCAGCTTAGACGGACAAGCTGATGGCTACACCTTC.

This clone appeared a few times. The chain employs TRBV19 and TRBJ2-5, with D possibly TRBD1 on 6 matching bases. V gave up 6 bases and J gave up 4 bases, with 12 bases separating them. CDR1 LNHDA and CDR2 SQIVND come from the germline V gene (reference sequence). This CDR3 contains 13 residues. The CDR3 loop is CASSDRLGETQYF. Here the CDR3 DNA reads TGTGCCAGTAGCGACAGGCTGGGAGAGACCCAGTACTTC.

This chain connects TRBV7-3 to TRBJ2-7, with D possibly matching TRBD2 (6 bases). The V end lost 4 bases, the J end lost 5 bases, and 12 bases lay between the germline ends. This CDR3 is built from 13 residues. Germline CDR1 reads SGHTA; CDR2 reads FQGTGA. The CDR3 nucleotides read TGTGCCAGCAGCTCCGGGGGTGCGAACGAGCAGTACTTC. It specifies CASSSGGANEQYF.

The V call is TRBV6-5, the J call TRBJ1-2, with 10 positions matching TRBD1. V trimming: 6 bases; J trimming: 3 bases; junction bases outside the gene matches: 1. This CDR3 has 13 residues. Germline V CDR1 and CDR2: MNHEY, SVGAGI. The CDR3 bases are TGTGCCAGCAGGACAGGGGGCGACTATGGCTACACCTTC. It yields the protein CASRTGGDYGYTF.

The chain's CDR3 is CASSSPRRYGYTF. Here the CDR3 DNA reads TGTGCCAGTAGTTCCCCAAGGAGATATGGCTACACCTTC. The genes are TRBV19 and TRBJ1-2; D not certain. The germline CDR1 and CDR2 sequences are LNHDA and SQIVND (reference sequence). Trimming removed 5 bases from V and 5 bases from J, with 12 bases in between. The CDR3 is 13 amino acids.

The chain joins TRBV7-3 to TRBJ2-3; tentative D call: TRBD1 (5 bases). CDR1 and CDR2 from the germline V gene are SGHTA and FQGTGA. The CDR3 covers 15 residues. Between the trimmed V and J ends, which lost 2 bases and 1 base, there was a span of 10 bases. The CDR3 here is CASSLFAQGTDTQYF. CDR3 coding DNA: TGTGCCAGCAGCTTATTTGCACAGGGCACAGATACGCAGTATTTT. Complete variable domain (other parts from reference TRBV7-3 and TRBJ2-3): GAGVSQTPSNKVTEKGKYVELRCDPISGHTALYWYRQSLGQGPEFLIYFQGTGAADDSGLPNDRFFAVRPEGSVSTLKIQRTERGDSAVYLCASSLFAQGTDTQYFGPGTRLTVL.

A note on this clone: This CDR3 is also generated by other DNA sequences in the sample. The chain has TRBV19 and TRBJ1-5; maybe TRBD1 (5 bases). Germline lookup yields CDR1 LNHDA and CDR2 SQIVND (reference sequence). CDR3 length: 13 amino acids. With 6 bases removed from V and 1 base from J, the gap between germline ends came to 7 bases. The CDR3 loop reads CASRDSSNQPQHF. In DNA form, the CDR3 reads TGTGCCAGTAGAGACAGCAGCAATCAGCCCCAGCATTTT. The variable domain in full, completed from reference TRBV19 and TRBJ1-5, reads DGGITQSPKYLFRKEGQNVTLSCEQNLNHDAMYWYRQDPGQGLRLIYYSQIVNDFQKGDIAEGYSVSREKKESFPLTVTSAQKNPTAFYLCASRDSSNQPQHFGDGTRLSIL.

The chain combines TRBV28 with TRBJ1-2, with 7 bases identical to TRBD1. Germline trimming cut 4 bases from V and 4 bases from J; bases unmatched to any gene: 9. The germline V gene has CDR1 MDHEN and CDR2 SYDVKM. The CDR3 has 15 amino acids. In DNA, the CDR3 is TGTGCCAGCAGTTACCCCCTCGGGACAGTCTATGGCTACACCTTC. It encodes CASSYPLGTVYGYTF.

This clone was detected only a few times. V usage is TRBV4-2 and J usage is TRBJ2-1, with TRBD2 identical over 8 bases. Germline V gene data show CDR1 as LGHNA and CDR2 as YNFKEQ. V was pared by 3 bases and J by 2 bases, with 6 bases of the junction left unmatched. The CDR3 sequence is 16 residues long. The CDR3 loop is CASSHFTSGTYNEQFF. The CDR3 nucleotides are TGTGCCAGCAGCCACTTTACTAGCGGTACCTACAATGAGCAGTTCTTC.

The V call is TRBV10-3, the J call TRBJ2-3; weak D call: TRBD2 (5 bases). V was cut by 7 bases and J by 5 bases, with 16 bases left in between. CDR1 is ENHRY and CDR2 is SYGVKD in the germline V gene. The CDR3 covers 14 residues. The CDR3 bases are TGTGCCATCACTGCTAGCTCATGGGGAGATACGCAGTATTTT. Translated, it gives CAITASSWGDTQYF.

V gene TRBV11-2 combines with J gene TRBJ2-3; D gene uncertain. The CDR3 is 15 residues long. Per germline, CDR1 SGHAT and CDR2 FQNNGV. V lost 2 bases and J lost 5, with 14 bases in between. For the CDR3, the DNA is TGTGCCAGCAGCTTATTGCAGCGATTGGGAGATACGCAGTATTTT. Its translation is CASSLLQRLGDTQYF. Variable domain in full (rest from reference TRBV11-2 and TRBJ2-3): EAGVAQSPRYKIIEKRQSVAFWCNPISGHATLYWYQQILGQGPKLLIQFQNNGVVDDSQLPKDRFSAERLKGVDSTLKIQPAKLEDSAVYLCASSLLQRLGDTQYFGPGTRLTVL.

J is TRBJ1-2 and V is TRBV2; a possible D gene is TRBD1 (5 bases). Germline V CDR1 and CDR2: SNHLY, FYNNEI. The V end lost 4 bases, the J end lost 9 bases, and 18 bases lay between the germline ends. There are 14 residues in the CDR3. In DNA form, the CDR3 reads TGTGCCAGCAGTGCCCCCGGGCCAGGGTTTAGCTACACCTTC. Protein: CASSAPGPGFSYTF.

The rearrangement joins TRBV30 to TRBJ2-3; 8 positions agree with TRBD2. This CDR3 comprises 13 residues. Germline V gives CDR1 GTSNPN, CDR2 SVGIG (reference sequence). V shed 3 bases and J 4 bases; nucleotides not matched to a gene: 3. The CDR3 here is CAWSHGGADTQYF. For the CDR3, the DNA is TGTGCCTGGAGCCACGGGGGGGCAGATACGCAGTATTTT.